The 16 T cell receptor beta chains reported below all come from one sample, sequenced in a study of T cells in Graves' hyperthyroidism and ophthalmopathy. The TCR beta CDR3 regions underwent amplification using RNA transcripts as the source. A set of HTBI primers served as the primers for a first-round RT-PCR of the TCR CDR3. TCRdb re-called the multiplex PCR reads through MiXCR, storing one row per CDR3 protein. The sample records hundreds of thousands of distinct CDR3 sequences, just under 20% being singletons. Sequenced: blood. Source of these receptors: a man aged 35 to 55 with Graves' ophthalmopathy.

CDR3 in amino acids: CASQGSNQPQHF. The CDR3, as DNA: TGTGCCAGCCAGGGCTCGAATCAGCCCCAGCATTTT. The chain carries TRBV6-1 and TRBJ1-5; possible D gene TRBD1, 5 bases. V gave up 8 bases and J gave up 4 bases, with 9 bases separating them. Germline loops: CDR1 MNHNS, CDR2 SASEGT. This CDR3 contains 12 residues.

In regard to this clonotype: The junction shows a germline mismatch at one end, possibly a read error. The CDR3 here is CSTRADRSYGYTF. CDR3 nucleotide sequence: TGCAGTACTAGAGCGGACAGGAGCTATGGCTACACCTTC. The chain links TRBV20-1 to TRBJ1-2; TRBD1 matches at 7 bases. The CDR3 has 13 amino acids. The germline V gene encodes CDR1 DFQATT and CDR2 SNEGSKA (reference sequence).

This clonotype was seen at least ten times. CDR3 sequence (DNA): TGTGCCAGCAGTGGGGTTTATGGCTACACCTTC. It encodes CASSGVYGYTF. J is TRBJ1-2 and V is TRBV28, with no clear D. Looked up from germline, CDR1 is MDHEN and CDR2 is SYDVKM. The CDR3 spans 11 residues. V was clipped by 5 bases and J by 5 bases, with 6 bases between them.

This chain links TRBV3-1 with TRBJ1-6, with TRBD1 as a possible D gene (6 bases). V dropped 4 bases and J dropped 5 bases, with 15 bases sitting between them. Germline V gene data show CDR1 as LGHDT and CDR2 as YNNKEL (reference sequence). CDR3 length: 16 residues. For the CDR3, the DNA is TGTGCCAGCAGCCTGCTGGGGGGGCGGAATAATTCACCCCTCCACTTT. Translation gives CASSLLGGRNNSPLHF.

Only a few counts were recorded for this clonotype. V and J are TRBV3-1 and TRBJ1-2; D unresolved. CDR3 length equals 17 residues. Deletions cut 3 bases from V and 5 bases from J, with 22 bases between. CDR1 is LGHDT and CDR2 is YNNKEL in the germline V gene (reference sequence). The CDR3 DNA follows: TGTGCCAGCAGCCATTTTAATTTGGGAAATGTGCGATATGGCTACACCTTC. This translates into CASSHFNLGNVRYGYTF.

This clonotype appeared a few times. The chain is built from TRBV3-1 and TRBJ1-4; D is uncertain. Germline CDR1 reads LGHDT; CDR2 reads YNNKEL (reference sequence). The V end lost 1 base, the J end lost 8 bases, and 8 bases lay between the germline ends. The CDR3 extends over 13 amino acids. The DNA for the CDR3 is TGTGCCAGCAGCCAAGCGTGGGGAGAAAAACTGTTTTTT. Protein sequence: CASSQAWGEKLFF.

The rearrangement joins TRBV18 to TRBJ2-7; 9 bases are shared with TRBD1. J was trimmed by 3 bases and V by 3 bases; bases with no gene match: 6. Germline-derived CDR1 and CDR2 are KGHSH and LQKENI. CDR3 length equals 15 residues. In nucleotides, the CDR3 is TGTGCCAGCTCACCGGGGACAGGGAATTTCTACGAGCAGTACTTC. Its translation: CASSPGTGNFYEQYF.

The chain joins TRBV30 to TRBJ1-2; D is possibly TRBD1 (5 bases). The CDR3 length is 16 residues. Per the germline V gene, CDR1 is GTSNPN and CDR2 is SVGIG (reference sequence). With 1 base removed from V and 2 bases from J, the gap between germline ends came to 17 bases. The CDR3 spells CAWSGVGADRNYGYTF. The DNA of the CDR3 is TGTGCCTGGAGTGGGGTAGGGGCAGATAGAAACTATGGCTACACCTTC.

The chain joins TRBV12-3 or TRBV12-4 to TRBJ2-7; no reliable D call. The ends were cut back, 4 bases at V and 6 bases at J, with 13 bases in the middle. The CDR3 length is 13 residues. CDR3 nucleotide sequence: TGTGCCAGCAGTTCCGGTTCCCAGGCCGAGCAGTACTTC. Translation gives CASSSGSQAEQYF.

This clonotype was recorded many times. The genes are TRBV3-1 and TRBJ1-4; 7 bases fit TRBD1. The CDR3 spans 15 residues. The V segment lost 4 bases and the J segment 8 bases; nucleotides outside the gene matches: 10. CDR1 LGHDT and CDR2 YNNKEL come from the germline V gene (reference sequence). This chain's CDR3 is CASSLARRGREKLFF. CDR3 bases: TGTGCCAGCAGCCTCGCGAGGAGGGGGCGGGAAAAACTGTTTTTT.

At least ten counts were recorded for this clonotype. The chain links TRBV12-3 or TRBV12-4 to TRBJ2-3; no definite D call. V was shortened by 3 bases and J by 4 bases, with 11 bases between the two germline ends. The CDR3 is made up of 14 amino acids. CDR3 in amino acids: CASSFLSGADTQYF. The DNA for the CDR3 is TGTGCCAGCAGTTTCCTGTCGGGTGCAGATACGCAGTATTTT.

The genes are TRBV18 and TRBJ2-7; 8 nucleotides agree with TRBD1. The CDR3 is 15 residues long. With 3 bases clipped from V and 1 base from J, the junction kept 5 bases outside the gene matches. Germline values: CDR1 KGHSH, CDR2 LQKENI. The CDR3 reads CASSPSRTGSYEQYF. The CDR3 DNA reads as TGTGCCAGCTCACCGTCCCGGACAGGGTCCTACGAGCAGTACTTC.

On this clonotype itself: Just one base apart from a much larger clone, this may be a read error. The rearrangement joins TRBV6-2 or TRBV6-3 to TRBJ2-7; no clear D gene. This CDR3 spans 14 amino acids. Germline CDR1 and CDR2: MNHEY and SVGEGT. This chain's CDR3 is CASNDTRPPHEQYF. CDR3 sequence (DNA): TGCGCCAGCAATGATACCAGGCCACCACACGAGCAGTACTTC.

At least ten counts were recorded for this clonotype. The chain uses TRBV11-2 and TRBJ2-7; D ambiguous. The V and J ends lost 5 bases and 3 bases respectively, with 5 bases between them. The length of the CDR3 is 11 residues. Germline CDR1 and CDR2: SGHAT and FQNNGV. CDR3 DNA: TGTGCCAGCAGCGCTAACTACGAGCAGTACTTC. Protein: CASSANYEQYF.

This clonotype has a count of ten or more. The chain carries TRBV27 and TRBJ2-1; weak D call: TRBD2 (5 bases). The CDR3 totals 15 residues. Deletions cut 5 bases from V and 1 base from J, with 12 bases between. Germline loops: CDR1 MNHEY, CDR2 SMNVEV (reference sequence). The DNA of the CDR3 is TGTGCCAGCAGTGGTAGCGCCTCTTCCTACAATGAGCAGTTCTTC. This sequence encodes CASSGSASSYNEQFF.

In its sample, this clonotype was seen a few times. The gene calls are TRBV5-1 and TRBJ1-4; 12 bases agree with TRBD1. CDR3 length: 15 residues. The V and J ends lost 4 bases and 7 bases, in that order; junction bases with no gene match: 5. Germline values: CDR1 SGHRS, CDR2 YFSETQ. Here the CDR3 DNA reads TGCGCCAGCAGCCCCGGGACAGGGGGCGTTGAAAAACTGTTTTTT. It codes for CASSPGTGGVEKLFF.